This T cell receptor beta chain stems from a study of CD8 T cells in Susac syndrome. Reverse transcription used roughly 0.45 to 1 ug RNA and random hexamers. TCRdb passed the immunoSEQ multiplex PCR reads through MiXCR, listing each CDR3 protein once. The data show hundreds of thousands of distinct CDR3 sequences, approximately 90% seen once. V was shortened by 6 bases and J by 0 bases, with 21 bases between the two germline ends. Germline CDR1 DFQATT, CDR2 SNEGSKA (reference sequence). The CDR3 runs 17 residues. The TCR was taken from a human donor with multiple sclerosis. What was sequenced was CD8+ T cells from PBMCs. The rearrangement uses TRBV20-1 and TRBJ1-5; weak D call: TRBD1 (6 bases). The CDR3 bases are TGCAGTGCCATTGGACAGTCCCTCCCTTATAGCAATCAGCCCCAGCATTTT. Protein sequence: CSAIGQSLPYSNQPQHF.